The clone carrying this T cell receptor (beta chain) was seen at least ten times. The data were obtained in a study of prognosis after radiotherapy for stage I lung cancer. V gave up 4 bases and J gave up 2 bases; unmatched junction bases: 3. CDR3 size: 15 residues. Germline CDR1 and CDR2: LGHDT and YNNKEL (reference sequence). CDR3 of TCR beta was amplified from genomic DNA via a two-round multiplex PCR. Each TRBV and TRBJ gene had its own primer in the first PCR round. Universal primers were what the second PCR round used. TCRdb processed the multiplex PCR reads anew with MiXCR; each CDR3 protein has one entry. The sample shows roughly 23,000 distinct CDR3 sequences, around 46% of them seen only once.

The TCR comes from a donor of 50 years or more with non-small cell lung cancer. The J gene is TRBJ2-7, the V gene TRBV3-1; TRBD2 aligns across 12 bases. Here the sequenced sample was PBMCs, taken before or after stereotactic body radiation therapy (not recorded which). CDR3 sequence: CASSPGLAGTYEQYF. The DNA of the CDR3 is TGTGCCAGCAGCCCAGGACTAGCGGGAACCTACGAGCAGTACTTC.